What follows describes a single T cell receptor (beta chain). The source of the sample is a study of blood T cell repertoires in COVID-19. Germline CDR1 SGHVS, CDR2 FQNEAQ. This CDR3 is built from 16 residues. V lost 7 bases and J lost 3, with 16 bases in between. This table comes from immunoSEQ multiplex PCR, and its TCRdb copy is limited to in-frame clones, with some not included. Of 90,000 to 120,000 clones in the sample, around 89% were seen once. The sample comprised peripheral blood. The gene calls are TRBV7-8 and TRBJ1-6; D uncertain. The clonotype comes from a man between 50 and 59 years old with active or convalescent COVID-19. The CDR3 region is CASTENPQRYNSPLHF. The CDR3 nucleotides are TGTGCCAGCACCGAAAACCCCCAGCGCTATAATTCACCCCTCCACTTT.